Listed below are T cell receptor beta chains from one sample, sequenced in a study of cytomegalovirus exposure and HLA in healthy donors. Sequencing used immunoSEQ multiplex PCR; TCRdb keeps in-frame clones, though not all of them. The sample has about 120,000 clones, around 70% seen once. Sequences were obtained from PBMCs. These TCRs come from a woman in her thirties or forties in good health and CMV-seropositive. Both conserved end residues are part of each CDR3. Fields, in order: V gene, D gene, clone size, J gene, CDR3 DNA, CDR3 protein. D genes are given only for firm matches. Clone size is stated in some rows and not others, as once, few, many or a class when expanded.

v_call: TRBV4-2; d_call: TRBD1; clone_size: -; j_call: TRBJ2-5; cdr3_nt: TGTGCCAGCAGCCAAGGACAGGGGACCCAAGAGACCCAGTACTTC; cdr3_aa: CASSQGQGTQETQYF
v_call: TRBV9; d_call: -; clone_size: -; j_call: TRBJ2-1; cdr3_nt: TGTGCCAGCAGCGTAGCCGGCGGGGACCCCTACAATGAGCAGTTCTTC; cdr3_aa: CASSVAGGDPYNEQFF
v_call: TRBV2; d_call: TRBD1; clone_size: -; j_call: TRBJ2-7; cdr3_nt: TGTGCCAGCTCCGGACAGGGGTACTACGAGCAGTACTTC; cdr3_aa: CASSGQGYYEQYF
v_call: TRBV19; d_call: -; clone_size: many; j_call: TRBJ1-1; cdr3_nt: TGTGCCAGTAGTATAGGGCTTTCCATGAACACTGAAGCTTTCTTT; cdr3_aa: CASSIGLSMNTEAFF
v_call: TRBV9; d_call: -; clone_size: once; j_call: TRBJ1-1; cdr3_nt: TGTGCCAGCAGCCGACAGGCTAGGGTGCTTGATAACACTGAAGCTTTCTTT; cdr3_aa: CASSRQARVLDNTEAFF
v_call: TRBV29-1; d_call: -; clone_size: -; j_call: TRBJ1-5; cdr3_nt: TGCAGCGTTGGTCAGGGGAAAGGCAATCAGCCCCAGCATTTT; cdr3_aa: CSVGQGKGNQPQHF
v_call: TRBV19; d_call: TRBD1; clone_size: -; j_call: TRBJ1-4; cdr3_nt: TGTGCCAGTAGTAACCGCAGGGGGCAGGGGAATGAAAAACTGTTTTTT; cdr3_aa: CASSNRRGQGNEKLFF
v_call: TRBV25-1; d_call: TRBD1; clone_size: -; j_call: TRBJ1-2; cdr3_nt: TGTGCCAGCAGTCCTCGGGACAGGCCGAGTTATGGCTACACCTTC; cdr3_aa: CASSPRDRPSYGYTF
v_call: TRBV7-8; d_call: -; clone_size: -; j_call: TRBJ1-5; cdr3_nt: TGTGCCAGCAGCTATGGACAGAACAATCAGCCCCAGCATTTT; cdr3_aa: CASSYGQNNQPQHF
v_call: TRBV18; d_call: -; clone_size: -; j_call: TRBJ1-1; cdr3_nt: TGTGCCAGCTCAACGGCCGGGACACCTGAAGCTTTCTTT; cdr3_aa: CASSTAGTPEAFF
v_call: TRBV27; d_call: -; clone_size: -; j_call: TRBJ2-1; cdr3_nt: TGTGCCAGCAAAAGGCTGGCGGGGTACGGGAGCTCCTACAATGAGCAGTTCTTC; cdr3_aa: CASKRLAGYGSSYNEQFF
v_call: TRBV9; d_call: -; clone_size: -; j_call: TRBJ1-2; cdr3_nt: TGTGCCAGCAGCGTAGGGCCAGAAGCTAACTATGGCTACACCTTC; cdr3_aa: CASSVGPEANYGYTF
v_call: TRBV27; d_call: TRBD1; clone_size: -; j_call: TRBJ1-5; cdr3_nt: TGTGCCAGCAGTTTTGGGACAGGGCCAAATCAGCCCCAGCATTTT; cdr3_aa: CASSFGTGPNQPQHF
v_call: TRBV7-2; d_call: TRBD2; clone_size: -; j_call: TRBJ2-7; cdr3_nt: TGTGCCAGCAGCGCTCTGACTAGCGGGAGCTCCTACGAGCAGTACTTC; cdr3_aa: CASSALTSGSSYEQYF
v_call: TRBV29-1; d_call: -; clone_size: -; j_call: TRBJ1-1; cdr3_nt: TGCAGCGTTGAAGACAGGATCTTAACTGAAGCCTTCTTT; cdr3_aa: CSVEDRILTEAFF
v_call: TRBV6-5; d_call: -; clone_size: -; j_call: TRBJ2-7; cdr3_nt: TGTGCCAGCAGTCCCCAGTGGCCAGGGATAGAGCAGTACTTC; cdr3_aa: CASSPQWPGIEQYF
v_call: TRBV9; d_call: -; clone_size: once; j_call: TRBJ2-2; cdr3_nt: TGTGCCAGCAGCGCCGGGACCGGGGAGCTGTTTTTT; cdr3_aa: CASSAGTGELFF
v_call: TRBV5-1; d_call: TRBD1; clone_size: few; j_call: TRBJ2-1; cdr3_nt: TGCGCCAGCAGCTACTCACAGGGGGCAAGGGAGCAGTTCTTC; cdr3_aa: CASSYSQGAREQFF
v_call: TRBV6-6; d_call: -; clone_size: -; j_call: TRBJ1-5; cdr3_nt: TGTGCCAGCAGTTACTCCTCTCAGCCCCAGCATTTT; cdr3_aa: CASSYSSQPQHF
v_call: TRBV6-6; d_call: -; clone_size: -; j_call: TRBJ2-2; cdr3_nt: TGTGCCAGCAGTTACTCGAGACAGTCCACCGGGGAGCTGTTTTTT; cdr3_aa: CASSYSRQSTGELFF
v_call: TRBV27; d_call: -; clone_size: -; j_call: TRBJ2-2; cdr3_nt: TGTGCCAGCAGAGCCCAGCGGTCCCCCAGGGGCGGGGAGCTGTTTTTT; cdr3_aa: CASRAQRSPRGGELFF
v_call: TRBV11-2; d_call: TRBD2; clone_size: once; j_call: TRBJ2-3; cdr3_nt: TGTGCCAGCAGATCGGGGCTAGCGGGGTTTGCTAGCACAGATACGCAGTATTTT; cdr3_aa: CASRSGLAGFASTDTQYF
v_call: TRBV7-9; d_call: -; clone_size: few; j_call: TRBJ2-7; cdr3_nt: TGTGCCAGCAGCTTGCAGGGTCCCCCAGGGGAGCAGTACTTC; cdr3_aa: CASSLQGPPGEQYF
v_call: TRBV25-1; d_call: -; clone_size: -; j_call: TRBJ2-1; cdr3_nt: TGTGCCAGCAGAAGTTCCCTACCGGGGTCTATAAAATGGGAGCAGTTCTTC; cdr3_aa: CASRSSLPGSIKWEQFF
v_call: TRBV7-6; d_call: TRBD1; clone_size: -; j_call: TRBJ2-5; cdr3_nt: TGTGCCAGCAGCTTAGAGACAGGGGTTGAGACCCAGTACTTC; cdr3_aa: CASSLETGVETQYF
v_call: TRBV2; d_call: TRBD1; clone_size: -; j_call: TRBJ1-5; cdr3_nt: TGTGCCAGCAGTGGGACAGGAGGTGGGGATCAGCCCCAGCATTTT; cdr3_aa: CASSGTGGGDQPQHF
v_call: TRBV7-9; d_call: TRBD2; clone_size: -; j_call: TRBJ2-1; cdr3_nt: TGTGCCAGCACCTCATCTTTGGGACTAGCGGGAGACAATGAGCAGTTCTTC; cdr3_aa: CASTSSLGLAGDNEQFF
v_call: TRBV7-9; d_call: TRBD2; clone_size: once; j_call: TRBJ2-7; cdr3_nt: TGTGCCAGCAGCTCCCTTTCCGGGACTAGCTACGAGCAGTACTTC; cdr3_aa: CASSSLSGTSYEQYF
v_call: TRBV19; d_call: -; clone_size: once; j_call: TRBJ2-4; cdr3_nt: TGTGCCACCAATAGTCGAGTCCTAGCCAAAAACATTCAGTACTTC; cdr3_aa: CATNSRVLAKNIQYF
v_call: TRBV29-1; d_call: -; clone_size: -; j_call: TRBJ2-3; cdr3_nt: TGCAGCGTACTCACAGATACGCAGTATTTT; cdr3_aa: CSVLTDTQYF
v_call: TRBV4-1; d_call: -; clone_size: -; j_call: TRBJ1-5; cdr3_nt: TGCGCCAGCAGCCAGACGAGCGCAGATTATAGCAATCAGCCCCAGCATTTT; cdr3_aa: CASSQTSADYSNQPQHF
v_call: TRBV5-6; d_call: -; clone_size: -; j_call: TRBJ1-1; cdr3_nt: TGTGCCAGCAGCGAATACAGGGAAAAGAACACTGAAGCTTTCTTT; cdr3_aa: CASSEYREKNTEAFF
v_call: TRBV2; d_call: -; clone_size: once; j_call: TRBJ2-1; cdr3_nt: TGTGCCAGCAGTGAAGTCGGCGGCTCGGATGAGCAGTTCTTC; cdr3_aa: CASSEVGGSDEQFF
v_call: TRBV6-5; d_call: -; clone_size: -; j_call: TRBJ1-5; cdr3_nt: TGTGCCAGCAGTTACAAGGGGGGGTCAGGTCAGCCCCAGCATTTT; cdr3_aa: CASSYKGGSGQPQHF
v_call: TRBV9; d_call: TRBD2; clone_size: -; j_call: TRBJ2-7; cdr3_nt: TGTGCCAGCAGCGGCGGACTAGCGTCCTACGAGCAGTACTTC; cdr3_aa: CASSGGLASYEQYF
v_call: TRBV2; d_call: -; clone_size: -; j_call: TRBJ2-7; cdr3_nt: TGTGCCAGCAGATACCGGGTTTCCTCCTACGAGCAGTACTTC; cdr3_aa: CASRYRVSSYEQYF
v_call: TRBV5-1; d_call: TRBD2; clone_size: -; j_call: TRBJ2-1; cdr3_nt: TGCGCCAGCAGCTTGGGCGGGAGGCCCCGATACAATGAGCAGTTCTTC; cdr3_aa: CASSLGGRPRYNEQFF
v_call: TRBV7-3; d_call: -; clone_size: -; j_call: TRBJ2-7; cdr3_nt: TGTGCCAGCAGCCCGCGCGGCGGGCCAACCTACGAGCAGTACTTC; cdr3_aa: CASSPRGGPTYEQYF
v_call: TRBV11-1; d_call: TRBD1; clone_size: once; j_call: TRBJ2-7; cdr3_nt: TGTGCCAGCAGCTTGGGACAGGGGGTATCCTACGAGCAGTACTTC; cdr3_aa: CASSLGQGVSYEQYF
v_call: TRBV7-8; d_call: -; clone_size: -; j_call: TRBJ1-5; cdr3_nt: TGTGCCAGCAGCAGAGGACAAAGCAATCAGCCCCAGCATTTT; cdr3_aa: CASSRGQSNQPQHF
v_call: TRBV6-5; d_call: -; clone_size: -; j_call: TRBJ2-5; cdr3_nt: TGTGCCAGCAGTTCCGCCCCCGGGACCCAGTACTTC; cdr3_aa: CASSSAPGTQYF
v_call: TRBV5-1; d_call: TRBD1; clone_size: -; j_call: TRBJ2-7; cdr3_nt: TGCGCCAGCAGCTTGGGAGTGGTGTGGGACAGGGGGAACGAGCAGTACTTC; cdr3_aa: CASSLGVVWDRGNEQYF
v_call: TRBV6-1; d_call: -; clone_size: -; j_call: TRBJ1-2; cdr3_nt: TGTGCCAGCAGTGAATCGGCGGACACGAACTATGGCTACACCTTC; cdr3_aa: CASSESADTNYGYTF
v_call: TRBV20-1; d_call: TRBD1; clone_size: once; j_call: TRBJ2-7; cdr3_nt: TGCAGTGCCGGGACAGCCTACGAGCAGTACTTC; cdr3_aa: CSAGTAYEQYF
v_call: TRBV11-3; d_call: -; clone_size: once; j_call: TRBJ2-2; cdr3_nt: TGTGCCAGCAGCTTCTCAGCGGCGAACACCGGGGAGCTGTTTTTT; cdr3_aa: CASSFSAANTGELFF
v_call: TRBV6-6; d_call: -; clone_size: -; j_call: TRBJ1-4; cdr3_nt: TGTGCCAGCAGTCGTACCGGGAATGAAAAACTGTTTTTT; cdr3_aa: CASSRTGNEKLFF
v_call: TRBV19; d_call: -; clone_size: -; j_call: TRBJ2-7; cdr3_nt: TGTGCCTCGCAATCTGGGCAGGGGAGCTCCTACGAGCAGTACTTC; cdr3_aa: CASQSGQGSSYEQYF
v_call: TRBV27; d_call: -; clone_size: few; j_call: TRBJ1-2; cdr3_nt: TGTGCCAGCAGTCCTAACAGGGTAGGGCATGGCTACACCTTC; cdr3_aa: CASSPNRVGHGYTF
v_call: TRBV4-1; d_call: TRBD2; clone_size: -; j_call: TRBJ2-3; cdr3_nt: TGCGCCAGCAATAGCGGGAGCACAGATACGCAGTATTTT; cdr3_aa: CASNSGSTDTQYF